The 30 T cell receptor beta chains listed next were all sequenced from one sample in a study of radiotherapy plus CTLA-4 blockade in lung cancer. Generated by immunoSEQ multiplex PCR, the TCRdb table keeps only in-frame clones and is missing some. The sample shows roughly 68,000 clones, roughly 75% of them seen only once. The sequenced sample was peripheral blood, obtained from a patient treated with radiotherapy plus ipilimumab. These receptors originate from a human donor with non-small cell lung cancer who had a complete response to radiotherapy plus ipilimumab.

The genes are TRBV7-9 and TRBJ2-3, with D possibly matching TRBD1 (6 bases). The CDR3 length is 15 residues. V was trimmed by 5 bases and J by 0 bases, leaving 12 bases between them. The germline V gene encodes CDR1 SEHNR and CDR2 FQNEAQ (reference sequence). CDR3 coding DNA: TGTGCCAGCAGCAAGACAGGACGAAGCACAGATACGCAGTATTTT. Its protein product is CASSKTGRSTDTQYF.

This clone was detected only a few times. The rearrangement joins TRBV5-1 to TRBJ1-4; perhaps TRBD1 as D (6 bases). Germline values: CDR1 SGHRS, CDR2 YFSETQ. The length of the CDR3 is 15 residues. V lost 6 bases and J 6 bases, leaving 18 bases between the germline ends. The CDR3 loop is CASTSSTGQDEKLFF. CDR3 DNA sequence: TGCGCCAGCACCTCTTCGACAGGTCAAGATGAAAAACTGTTTTTT.

The chain couples TRBV7-9 to TRBJ2-3; 7 bases agree with TRBD2. Germline trimming cut 1 base from V and 2 bases from J; bases unmatched to any gene: 9. This CDR3 has 17 amino acids. Germline V gives CDR1 SEHNR, CDR2 FQNEAQ (reference sequence). The CDR3 here is CASSLGIGSGDTDTQYF. CDR3 nucleotides: TGTGCCAGCAGCTTAGGTATAGGGAGCGGGGACACAGATACGCAGTATTTT.

This chain joins TRBV28 and TRBJ2-7; no reliable D call. V was pared by 2 bases and J by 2 bases, with 16 bases between. The CDR3 totals 16 residues. Germline CDR1 is MDHEN and CDR2 is SYDVKM. The CDR3 region has the DNA TGTGCCAGCAGTTTAGCCTCTTCTAGTAGTGCCTACGAGCAGTACGTC. Translating gives CASSLASSSSAYEQYV.

The genes are TRBV29-1 and TRBJ2-7; the match to TRBD1 covers 8 bases. The CDR3 sequence is 13 residues long. Germline V gives CDR1 SQVTM, CDR2 ANQGSEA. The V segment lost 7 bases and the J segment 2 bases; nucleotides outside the gene matches: 7. CDR3 region: CSAAGQGAYEQYF. CDR3 nucleotides: TGCAGCGCGGCTGGACAGGGAGCCTACGAGCAGTACTTC.

This chain uses TRBV30 with TRBJ1-2; TRBD1 might be the D (5 bases). Looked up from germline, CDR1 is GTSNPN and CDR2 is SVGIG (reference sequence). This CDR3 has 15 amino acids. V lost 0 bases, J lost 7 bases, and 18 bases lay in between. In DNA, the CDR3 is TGTGCCTGGAGTGTCCGTATCCGGGGGAGTGGTGGCTACACCTTC. This gives the protein CAWSVRIRGSGGYTF.

This clone showed up just a few times. J is TRBJ1-2 and V is TRBV7-9; TRBD1 is a possible D gene (5 bases). CDR3 length: 12 residues. V was pared by 8 bases and J by 3 bases, with 10 bases between. Germline CDR1 and CDR2: SEHNR and FQNEAQ (reference sequence). The DNA of the CDR3 is TGTGCCAGCGACAGTCGGTACTATGGCTACACCTTC. Residues: CASDSRYYGYTF.

This sequence joins TRBV7-2 and TRBJ2-1; D is perhaps TRBD2 (6 bases). Per germline, CDR1 SGHTA and CDR2 FQGNSA. There are 13 residues in the CDR3. Trimming shortened V by 5 bases and J by 6 bases, and 11 bases separated the two germline ends. DNA for the CDR3: TGTGCCAGCAGCGGAGGGACCGGCAATGAGCAGTTCTTC. It codes for CASSGGTGNEQFF.

The chain employs TRBV5-1 and TRBJ2-2, with TRBD2 as a possible D gene (5 bases). Per germline, CDR1 SGHRS and CDR2 YFSETQ. The V end was cut by 2 bases, the J end by 4 bases, with 12 bases between. The CDR3 spans 15 residues. The CDR3 coding sequence is TGCGCCAGCAGCTTATGGACGAGGGCCACCGGGGAGCTGTTTTTT. Its translation: CASSLWTRATGELFF.

The chain employs TRBV18 and TRBJ1-2; 8 positions agree with TRBD1. The CDR3 is 16 amino acids. The germline V gene has CDR1 KGHSH and CDR2 LQKENI. The junction had 10 bases not matched to a gene; V was cut back by 2 bases and J by 5 bases. The CDR3 is CASSPFPETGDYGYTF. The CDR3 DNA is TGTGCCAGCTCACCATTTCCGGAGACAGGGGATTATGGCTACACCTTC.

In its sample, this clone was seen a few times. The CDR3 reads CASSLESQFMPPTYEQYV. The CDR3 nucleotides are TGTGCCAGCAGCTTAGAGAGTCAGTTTATGCCCCCTACCTACGAGCAGTACGTC. V usage is TRBV7-2 and J usage is TRBJ2-7; D is ambiguous. Germline assignment: CDR1 SGHTA and CDR2 FQGNSA. The germline V and J ends were trimmed by 1 base and 2 bases, with 21 bases remaining between them. The CDR3 runs to 18 residues.

This chain links TRBV27 with TRBJ2-1, with unresolved D. This CDR3 is 12 amino acids long. Germline CDR1 MNHEY, CDR2 SMNVEV (reference sequence). The V gene lost 2 bases and the J gene lost 10 bases, with 9 bases spanning the gap. CDR3 protein: CASSLQRNEQFF. In nucleotides, the CDR3 is TGTGCCAGCAGTTTACAGAGAAACGAGCAGTTCTTC.

V and J are TRBV6-1 and TRBJ2-1, with 9 bases that match TRBD1. V shed 3 bases, J shed 9 bases, and the junction held 6 bases outside the gene matches. Germline V lookup: CDR1 MNHNS, CDR2 SASEGT. This CDR3 has 14 amino acids. The CDR3 sequence is CASSEGTGSTEQFF. DNA for the CDR3: TGTGCCAGCAGTGAGGGGACAGGGTCAACTGAGCAGTTCTTC.

The chain joins TRBV23-1 to TRBJ2-2; D assignment may be TRBD1 or TRBD2 (5 bases each). TRBV23-1 is an open reading frame whose function is uncertain. This CDR3 contains 19 residues. The V end was cut by 6 bases, the J end by 0 bases, with 23 bases between. For the CDR3, the DNA is TGCGCCAGCAGCCTATGGCGACCGGGGACGCCACCGAACACCGGGGAGCTGTTTTTT. Its translation: CASSLWRPGTPPNTGELFF.

The chain joins TRBV6-8 to TRBJ1-5, with D perhaps matching TRBD1 (6 bases). This CDR3 is 14 amino acids long. Germline CDR1 and CDR2: MNHGY and SAAAGT. V was trimmed by 9 bases and J by 4 bases, leaving 16 bases between them. The CDR3 coding sequence is TGTGCCAGTAAAAGGGGGGTCGGAAATCAGCCCCAGCATTTT. Its translation: CASKRGVGNQPQHF.

This chain links TRBV28 with TRBJ2-5; D possibly matches TRBD1 or TRBD2 (5 bases each). The CDR3 covers 12 residues. The germline CDR1 and CDR2 sequences are MDHEN and SYDVKM. V lost 6 bases to trimming and J lost 7 bases, with 12 bases between them. This CDR3 is CASSLGTLTQYF. CDR3 sequence (DNA): TGTGCCAGCAGCTTAGGGACCCTGACCCAGTACTTC.

This clone was picked up a small number of times. The chain employs TRBV9 and TRBJ2-1; 11 bases line up with TRBD1. The germline V gene encodes CDR1 SGDLS and CDR2 YYNGEE. The CDR3 contains 13 residues. The J segment lost 9 bases and the V segment lost 7 bases, leaving 6 bases of the junction unmatched. The CDR3 sequence is CASSDRGPAEQFF. For the CDR3, the DNA is TGTGCCAGCTCGGACAGGGGGCCGGCTGAGCAGTTCTTC.

V gene TRBV6-1 combines with J gene TRBJ1-2, with D uncertain. Germline V gene sequence: CDR1 MNHNS, CDR2 SASEGT. The V end was cut by 0 bases, the J end by 8 bases, with 13 bases between. The CDR3 sequence is 14 residues long. The chain's CDR3 is CASSEASTPAGYTF. For the CDR3, the DNA is TGTGCCAGCAGTGAAGCGAGCACCCCGGCCGGCTACACCTTC.

This sequence joins TRBV4-3 and TRBJ1-2; D possibly corresponds to TRBD1 (6 bases). The germline V gene has CDR1 LGHNA and CDR2 YSLEER. The CDR3 sequence is 16 residues long. The V end lost 2 bases, the J end lost 2 bases, and 15 bases lay between the germline ends. The CDR3 bases are TGCGCCAGCAGCCAAACTCTGACAGGATTGAACTATGGCTACACCTTC. Amino acids: CASSQTLTGLNYGYTF.

This chain joins TRBV9 and TRBJ2-7; D remains unclear. The CDR3 spans 14 residues. Germline CDR1 reads SGDLS; CDR2 reads YYNGEE. V shed 0 bases and J shed 0 bases, with 7 bases lying between them. The CDR3, as DNA: TGTGCCAGCAGCGTAGGATACAGCTCCTACGAGCAGTACTTC. Its translation: CASSVGYSSYEQYF. The full variable domain, with the rest looked up from reference TRBV9 and TRBJ2-7, is DSGVTQTPKHLITATGQRVTLRCSPRSGDLSVYWYQQSLDQGLQFLIQYYNGEERAKGNILERFSAQQFPDLHSELNLSSLELGDSALYFCASSVGYSSYEQYFGPGTRLTVT.

This chain connects TRBV11-2 to TRBJ2-1; 10 nucleotides agree with TRBD2. V was pared by 5 bases and J by 1 base, with 8 bases of the junction left unmatched. CDR1 is SGHAT and CDR2 is FQNNGV in the germline V gene. CDR3 length: 17 residues. CDR3 residues: CASSPRTSGPSYNEQFF. The CDR3 region has the DNA TGTGCCAGCAGCCCCCGGACTAGCGGACCATCCTACAATGAGCAGTTCTTC.

The chain has TRBV11-3 and TRBJ2-7; TRBD1 agrees at 9 bases. The CDR3 spans 14 residues. Germline loops: CDR1 SGHNT, CDR2 YENEEA. J gave up 7 bases and V 5 bases, and 9 bases lay outside the gene matches. The CDR3 sequence: CASSLIRTGEEQYV. CDR3 nucleotide sequence: TGTGCCAGCAGCCTGATAAGGACAGGGGAGGAGCAGTACGTC.

Points on this clone: The junction departs from the called germline gene at one end, perhaps through a read error. V usage is TRBV7-7 and J usage is TRBJ2-2, with 7 nucleotides matching TRBD2. The CDR3 extends over 15 amino acids. CDR1 and CDR2 from the germline V gene are SSHAT and FNYEAQ (reference sequence). CDR3 sequence: CASSPRGANTGELFF. The CDR3 nucleotides are TGTGCTAGCAGCCCTCGGGGGGCGAACACCGGGGAGCTGTTTTTT.

The gene calls are TRBV7-2 and TRBJ1-5; tentative D call: TRBD1 (6 bases). The V end was cut by 10 bases, the J end by 6 bases, with 19 bases between. There are 14 residues in the CDR3. Looked up from germline, CDR1 is SGHTA and CDR2 is FQGNSA. CDR3 in amino acids: CATGDRKTRQPQHF. The CDR3 DNA is TGTGCCACAGGGGACCGAAAGACACGTCAGCCCCAGCATTTT.

The gene calls are TRBV18 and TRBJ1-2; no definite D call. This CDR3 comprises 16 residues. Trimming removed 1 base from V and 6 bases from J, with 18 bases in between. The germline V gene encodes CDR1 KGHSH and CDR2 LQKENI. CDR3 protein: CASSPRLEGAHDGYTF. DNA of the CDR3: TGTGCCAGCTCACCACGTCTGGAAGGCGCCCACGATGGCTACACCTTC. Combining the CDR3 with reference TRBV18 and TRBJ1-2 gives the whole variable domain NAGVMQNPRHLVRRRGQEARLRCSPMKGHSHVYWYRQLPEEGLKFMVYLQKENIIDESGMPKERFSAEFPKEGPSILRIQQVVRGDSAAYFCASSPRLEGAHDGYTFGSGTRLTVV.

This chain uses TRBV6-1 with TRBJ1-5; D possibly corresponds to TRBD1 (6 bases). V was cut by 5 bases and J by 4 bases, with 15 bases left in between. Looked up from germline, CDR1 is MNHNS and CDR2 is SASEGT. The CDR3 contains 15 residues. The CDR3 DNA reads as TGTGCCAGCAGTAAACAGGGACCCCTGAATCAGCCCCAGCATTTT. This translates into CASSKQGPLNQPQHF.

The chain combines TRBV6-6 with TRBJ1-2; D unresolved. The CDR3 covers 15 residues. Trimming stripped 5 bases from V and 4 bases from J, with 17 bases between. Germline CDR1 reads MNHNY; CDR2 reads SVGAGI (reference sequence). The CDR3 nucleotides read TGTGCCAGCAGTCTGCTTGGGGTGCACTTCTATGGCTACACCTTC. Translation gives CASSLLGVHFYGYTF.

The rearrangement joins TRBV4-1 to TRBJ1-5; D is unclear. CDR3 length: 15 residues. The ends were cut back, 2 bases at V and 1 base at J, with 9 bases in the middle. The germline gives CDR1 MGHRA, CDR2 YSYEKL. The CDR3 bases are TGCGCCAGCAGCCAAACTGCCTGGAGCAATCAGCCCCAGCATTTT. As protein: CASSQTAWSNQPQHF.

The V gene is TRBV7-9, the J gene TRBJ2-1, with 10 bases lining up with TRBD2. The CDR3 spans 15 residues. From germline, CDR1 is SEHNR and CDR2 FQNEAQ (reference sequence). V was pared by 5 bases and J by 9 bases, with 10 bases of the junction left unmatched. This CDR3 is CASSDRASGSVEQFF. The CDR3 DNA sequence: TGTGCCAGCAGCGACCGGGCTAGCGGGAGCGTTGAGCAGTTCTTC.

With respect to this clone: At one end, the junction sequence differs from germline, possibly due to a read error. The rearrangement joins TRBV23-1 to TRBJ1-2; 9 bases match TRBD1. TRBV23-1 belongs to the ORF category, with a function that is uncertain. CDR3 length: 16 residues. In nucleotides, the CDR3 is TGCGCCGGCAGTCAAACGGGCGGGACAGGGAGGAATGGCTACACCTTC. It encodes CAGSQTGGTGRNGYTF.